The 10 T cell receptor beta chains listed next were all sequenced from one sample in a study of shared clonotypes between healthy human individuals. Profiled with immunoSEQ multiplex PCR; TCRdb holds only in-frame clones, not every one. This sample yields roughly 550,000 clones, of which nearly 97% are seen a single time; 0.11% belongs to the top ten. Naive CD8 populations comprised CD45RO-negative cells positively selected for CCR7, excluding terminally differentiated effector memory CD45RA+ cells. Material: naive CD8+ T cells sorted from blood. All receptors come from a woman aged 30 to 39 in good health.

The V and J genes are TRBV7-2 and TRBJ2-1; 9 bases line up with TRBD1. The CDR3 consists of 15 residues. Germline loops: CDR1 SGHTA, CDR2 FQGNSA. The J segment lost 8 bases and the V segment lost 3 bases, leaving 8 bases of the junction unmatched. The CDR3 reads CASSFRDRVFDEQFF. The CDR3 nucleotides read TGTGCCAGCAGCTTCCGGGACAGGGTTTTCGATGAGCAGTTCTTC. Variable domain in full (rest from reference TRBV7-2 and TRBJ2-1): GAGVSQSPSNKVTEKGKDVELRCDPISGHTALYWYRQSLGQGLEFLIYFQGNSAPDKSGLPSDRFSAERTGGSVSTLTIQRTQQEDSAVYLCASSFRDRVFDEQFFGPGTRLTVL.

V gene TRBV13 combines with J gene TRBJ1-2; 7 nucleotides agree with TRBD1. Looked up from germline, CDR1 is PRHDT and CDR2 is FYEKMQ (reference sequence). V trimming: 3 bases; J trimming: 4 bases; junction bases outside the gene matches: 8. CDR3 size: 15 residues. CDR3 nucleotide sequence: TGTGCCAGCAGCTTTGACAGGGATGGACGCTATGGCTACACCTTC. This gives the protein CASSFDRDGRYGYTF. Drawing the rest from reference TRBV13 and TRBJ1-2, the complete variable domain is AAGVIQSPRHLIKEKRETATLKCYPIPRHDTVYWYQQGPGQDPQFLISFYEKMQSDKGSIPDRFSAQQFSDYHSELNMSSLELGDSALYFCASSFDRDGRYGYTFGSGTRLTVV.

The chain uses TRBV9 and TRBJ2-2; TRBD2 agrees at 9 bases. V was clipped by 3 bases and J by 1 base; unmatched bases: 10. The CDR3 extends over 18 amino acids. CDR1 and CDR2 from the germline V gene are SGDLS and YYNGEE. DNA for the CDR3: TGTGCCAGCAGCGCCCCGCGGGGGGGGGAGGTGAACACCGGGGAGCTGTTTTTT. The encoded protein is CASSAPRGGEVNTGELFF.

The chain joins TRBV7-6 to TRBJ2-7; D is uncertain. From germline, CDR1 is SGHVS and CDR2 FNYEAQ. Trimming stripped 1 base from V and 7 bases from J, with 14 bases between. The CDR3 consists of 14 residues. The CDR3 loop reads CASSLELTGLEQYF. CDR3 DNA sequence: TGTGCCAGCAGCTTAGAACTAACCGGTTTGGAGCAGTACTTC.

The chain has TRBV4-1 and TRBJ2-7; D perhaps matches TRBD2 (7 bases). With 4 bases removed from V and 0 bases from J, the gap between germline ends came to 19 bases. Germline values: CDR1 MGHRA, CDR2 YSYEKL. CDR3 size: 17 residues. The CDR3 region has the DNA TGCGCCAGCAGCCCGAGACTTGGGGGGGGGCCCTCCTACGAGCAGTACTTC. Translating gives CASSPRLGGGPSYEQYF.

The chain links TRBV5-1 to TRBJ2-7, with a possible D match to TRBD1 (5 bases). V lost 0 bases, J lost 4 bases, and 14 bases lay in between. CDR1 and CDR2 from the germline V gene are SGHRS and YFSETQ. The CDR3 totals 15 residues. The CDR3 region has the DNA TGCGCCAGCAGCTTGGCGAAACAGGTTTATTACGAGCAGTACTTC. Protein sequence: CASSLAKQVYYEQYF. The full variable domain, its missing parts supplied by reference TRBV5-1 and TRBJ2-7, is KAGVTQTPRYLIKTRGQQVTLSCSPISGHRSVSWYQQTPGQGLQFLFEYFSETQRNKGNFPGRFSGRQFSNSRSEMNVSTLELGDSALYLCASSLAKQVYYEQYFGPGTRLTVT.

The chain couples TRBV15 to TRBJ1-1; D remains ambiguous. Germline-derived CDR1 and CDR2 are LNHNV and YYDKDF (reference sequence). The CDR3 is 15 amino acids. V was pared by 0 bases and J by 0 bases, with 8 bases between. In DNA, the CDR3 is TGTGCCACCAGCAGAGATAGGCAGCTGAACACTGAAGCTTTCTTT. Its translation: CATSRDRQLNTEAFF.

The chain uses TRBV19 and TRBJ2-5; 8 nucleotides match TRBD1. The V and J ends lost 6 bases and 3 bases, in that order; junction bases with no gene match: 3. CDR1 LNHDA and CDR2 SQIVND come from the germline V gene (reference sequence). The CDR3 runs to 13 residues. The CDR3 region has the DNA TGTGCCAGTAGCAGGACAGGGAAAGAGACCCAGTACTTC. Translated, it gives CASSRTGKETQYF.

V usage is TRBV29-1 and J usage is TRBJ2-1; 11 bases map to TRBD2. The V segment lost 6 bases and the J segment 2 bases; nucleotides outside the gene matches: 0. The CDR3 extends over 13 amino acids. The germline V gene encodes CDR1 SQVTM and CDR2 ANQGSEA. CDR3 bases: TGCAGCGTGACTAGCGGGACCTACAATGAGCAGTTCTTC. Translating gives CSVTSGTYNEQFF.

The genes are TRBV6-4 and TRBJ2-2; 7 bases fit TRBD1. The CDR3 extends over 14 amino acids. Germline CDR1 is MRHNA and CDR2 is SNTAGT. J lost 4 bases, V lost 4 bases, and 3 bases had no gene match. CDR3 DNA: TGTGCCAGCAGTGGGACAGGACCCACCGGGGAGCTGTTTTTT. It translates to CASSGTGPTGELFF.